This T cell receptor (beta chain) is from a study of shared clonotypes between healthy human individuals. Overall study context: CD8 memory received one plate per donor, CD8 naive two, CD4 memory three and CD4 naive three. Study conclusions and caveats: Larger estimated richness was generally seen in naive subsets than in memory subsets.

As concerns this clone: Antigen unknown.

The CDR3 runs 13 residues. Germline V gene data show CDR1 as SEHNR and CDR2 as FQNEAQ (reference sequence). V was cut by 6 bases and J by 5 bases, with 13 bases left in between. The naive CD8 population came from CD45RO-negative cells selected for CCR7, without terminally differentiated effector memory CD45RA+ cells. A deep-level run was used for the assay. The DNA input per sorted-subset replicate PCR was 200 to 250 ng, corresponding to some 30,000 T cell genomes. Using immunoSEQ multiplex PCR, the repertoire was profiled, and TCRdb retains in-frame clones only, with some absent. There are approximately 2,200,000 clones in the sample; around 93% occur only once, and 1.5% to 2% lies in the top ten.

The TCR sequence derives from a man younger than 35 in good health. Some clones in this sample may be carry-over from other donors' samples. The sequenced material came from naive CD8+ T cells from PBMCs. V usage is TRBV7-9 and J usage is TRBJ1-1; D is unresolved. CDR3 DNA sequence: TGTGCCAGCAGTTCAGAAGAGGGTACTGAAGCTTTCTTT. This codes for CASSSEEGTEAFF. Supplemented by reference TRBV7-9 and TRBJ1-1, the full variable domain reads DTGVSQNPRHKITKRGQNVTFRCDPISEHNRLYWYRQTLGQGPEFLTYFQNEAQLEKSRLLSDRFSAERPKGSFSTLEIQRTEQGDSAMYLCASSSEEGTEAFFGQGTRLTVV.